One T cell receptor (beta chain) is described in this entry. TCRdb keeps only in-frame clones here, not all; method: immunoSEQ multiplex PCR. Of fewer than 150,000 clones detected, around 88% appear once; the ten largest clones hold 7.1%. The sample comes from a study of T cell responses to AZD1222 COVID-19 vaccine. V lost 0 bases, J lost 0 bases, and 12 bases lay in between. Germline V lookup: CDR1 SGHTS, CDR2 YDEGEE. The CDR3 extends over 16 amino acids. This receptor was obtained from an adult who received the AZD1222 COVID-19 vaccine. The input for sequencing was peripheral blood, taken 28 days after the second AZD1222 dose. The genes are TRBV5-8 and TRBJ1-1, with unresolved D. The CDR3 bases are TGTGCCAGCAGCTTGGGCTTAGGTAGCATGAACACTGAAGCTTTCTTT. It encodes CASSLGLGSMNTEAFF.